A single sample gave rise to the 21 T cell receptor beta chains below, sequenced in a study of CD8+ T cells in alopecia areata. Extraction and reverse transcription of RNA yielded cDNA as the sequencing template. Profiling relied on immunoSEQ multiplex PCR, and the TCRdb table lists in-frame clones only, not all of them. The data contain more than 90,000 clones, less than 75% of them singletons. Noted treatment: oral pan-JAK inhibitor, 5-10 mg twice daily. Sequenced here: CD8+ T cells sorted from blood, sampled at week 4, from a patient treated with tofacitinib. The receptors stem from a human donor with alopecia areata.

This chain connects TRBV27 to TRBJ2-7, with D perhaps TRBD1 (5 bases). The ends were cut back, 8 bases at V and 2 bases at J, with 16 bases in the middle. Germline V gene sequence: CDR1 MNHEY, CDR2 SMNVEV (reference sequence). The CDR3 totals 14 residues. The CDR3 region is CASGAGSRTYEQYF. CDR3 in DNA: TGTGCCAGCGGGGCAGGGTCGCGCACCTACGAGCAGTACTTC.

V and J are TRBV29-1 and TRBJ2-4; D might be TRBD2 (7 bases). Germline CDR1 reads SQVTM; CDR2 reads ANQGSEA. The V end lost 6 bases, the J end lost 0 bases, and 18 bases lay between the germline ends. The CDR3 totals 16 residues. The CDR3 coding sequence is TGCAGCGTATTAGGGGGGGGAACCCTAGCCAAAAACATTCAGTACTTC. Its protein product is CSVLGGGTLAKNIQYF.

This clone was seen only a few times. V usage is TRBV27 and J usage is TRBJ2-3, with D possibly being TRBD2 (6 bases). The CDR3 is made up of 15 amino acids. V was pared by 8 bases and J by 1 base, with 16 bases between. The germline V gene has CDR1 MNHEY and CDR2 SMNVEV (reference sequence). CDR3 sequence reads: CASHDAGWGTDTQYF. The DNA for the CDR3 is TGTGCCAGCCACGACGCGGGGTGGGGCACAGATACGCAGTATTTT.

As concerns this clone: A much larger clonotype is one base distant, so this may be a read error. The genes are TRBV6-4 and TRBJ2-2; no reliable D call. Germline V gives CDR1 MRHNA, CDR2 SNTAGT. V was shortened by 1 base and J by 3 bases, with 3 bases between the two germline ends. This CDR3 region has 13 residues. CDR3 nucleotide sequence: TGTGCCAGCAGTGACTGGGACACCGGGGAGCTGTTTTTT. Translated, it gives CASSDWDTGELFF.

This chain connects TRBV11-2 to TRBJ1-6; D remains unclear. CDR1 is SGHAT and CDR2 is FQNNGV in the germline V gene. The CDR3 has 11 amino acids. With 7 bases removed from V and 6 bases from J, the gap between germline ends came to 4 bases. CDR3: CASTGNSPLHF. The CDR3 bases are TGTGCCAGCACCGGTAATTCACCCCTCCACTTT. The full variable domain, in which reference TRBV11-2 and TRBJ1-6 provide the parts outside the CDR3, is EAGVAQSPRYKIIEKRQSVAFWCNPISGHATLYWYQQILGQGPKLLIQFQNNGVVDDSQLPKDRFSAERLKGVDSTLKIQPAKLEDSAVYLCASTGNSPLHFGNGTRLTVT.

The chain has TRBV27 and TRBJ1-1; D is possibly TRBD1 (5 bases). Germline V CDR1 and CDR2: MNHEY, SMNVEV (reference sequence). The CDR3 consists of 14 residues. V lost 2 bases and J 9 bases, leaving 16 bases between the germline ends. The CDR3 DNA follows: TGTGCCAGCAGTTTACTCGACAACAGGTTCCAAGCTTTCTTT. It translates to CASSLLDNRFQAFF.

This clone was seen only a few times. The V and J genes are TRBV2 and TRBJ2-3; 9 nucleotides align to TRBD2. The CDR3 is 13 residues long. The V and J ends lost 7 bases and 3 bases, in that order; junction bases with no gene match: 2. Per the germline V gene, CDR1 is SNHLY and CDR2 is FYNNEI. The CDR3, as DNA: TGTGCCAGCAACGGACTAGCGACAGATACGCAGTATTTT. Its protein is CASNGLATDTQYF.

V usage is TRBV5-4 and J usage is TRBJ2-7; no definite D call. The CDR3 covers 14 residues. CDR1 SGHNT and CDR2 YYREEE come from the germline V gene (reference sequence). V lost 2 bases, J lost 1 base, and 10 bases lay in between. In DNA, the CDR3 is TGTGCCAGCAGCTTCTCAACCGGGTCCTACGAGCAGTACTTC. Protein product: CASSFSTGSYEQYF. The complete variable domain, with remaining parts taken from reference TRBV5-4 and TRBJ2-7, reads ETGVTQSPTHLIKTRGQQVTLRCSSQSGHNTVSWYQQALGQGPQFIFQYYREEENGRGNFPPRFSGLQFPNYSSELNVNALELDDSALYLCASSFSTGSYEQYFGPGTRLTVT.

The sample holds one count of this clone. The rearrangement links TRBV30 to TRBJ1-1, with 7 nucleotides matching TRBD1. V gave up 1 base and J gave up 4 bases; unmatched junction bases: 6. CDR1 GTSNPN and CDR2 SVGIG come from the germline V gene (reference sequence). The CDR3 has 14 amino acids. CDR3 in amino acids: CAWSDRTGRTEAFF. In nucleotides, the CDR3 is TGTGCCTGGAGTGATCGGACAGGACGCACTGAAGCTTTCTTT.

The chain links TRBV10-3 to TRBJ1-2; weak D call: TRBD1 (5 bases). V gave up 1 base and J gave up 0 bases, with 6 bases separating them. Germline V gene data show CDR1 as ENHRY and CDR2 as SYGVKD. This CDR3 has 14 residues. The CDR3 reads CAISELDTNYGYTF. DNA for the CDR3: TGTGCCATCAGTGAGTTGGACACTAACTATGGCTACACCTTC.

This sequence joins TRBV4-1 and TRBJ1-2; maybe TRBD1 (5 bases). The CDR3 loop spans 13 amino acids. The V and J ends lost 6 bases and 3 bases respectively, with 11 bases between them. CDR1 MGHRA and CDR2 YSYEKL come from the germline V gene. This CDR3 is CASRSGDDYGYTF. The CDR3 coding sequence is TGCGCCAGCAGGTCTGGGGACGACTATGGCTACACCTTC.

A few counts support this clone. The V call is TRBV7-2, the J call TRBJ1-1, with 8 bases fitting TRBD1. CDR1 SGHTA and CDR2 FQGNSA come from the germline V gene. V shed 0 bases, J shed 5 bases, and the junction held 5 bases outside the gene matches. This CDR3 spans 15 amino acids. For the CDR3, the DNA is TGTGCCAGCAGCTTAGCGCTGGGACAGGAGACTGAAGCTTTCTTT. Translation gives CASSLALGQETEAFF.

This rearrangement joins TRBV30 to TRBJ1-3, with TRBD1 matching 7 bases. Germline assignment: CDR1 GTSNPN and CDR2 SVGIG (reference sequence). This CDR3 has 16 residues. With V trimmed by 3 bases and J by 0 bases, 8 bases remained unmatched. DNA for the CDR3: TGTGCCTGGAGCTCCCTCAGGGGGTTCTCTGGAAACACCATATATTTT. Translated, it gives CAWSSLRGFSGNTIYF.

V and J are TRBV27 and TRBJ2-3, with 9 bases matching TRBD2. Germline trimming cut 7 bases from V and 2 bases from J; bases unmatched to any gene: 4. Germline V CDR1 and CDR2: MNHEY, SMNVEV (reference sequence). The CDR3 extends over 14 amino acids. The CDR3 DNA is TGTGCCAGCACCGGCGGGGGGGTCACAGATACGCAGTATTTT. This encodes CASTGGGVTDTQYF.

Only one count was recorded for this clone. J is TRBJ1-1 and V is TRBV5-1; D is possibly TRBD1 (6 bases). Looked up from germline, CDR1 is SGHRS and CDR2 is YFSETQ. V was cut by 7 bases and J by 3 bases, with 16 bases left in between. The CDR3 length is 14 residues. The CDR3 region has the DNA TGCGCCAGCCTGGAGGGGGGAAAGGACACTGAAGCTTTCTTT. Its protein is CASLEGGKDTEAFF.

V and J are TRBV9 and TRBJ1-1; no reliable D call. This CDR3 has 14 amino acids. V lost 0 bases and J 4 bases, leaving 10 bases between the germline ends. Germline V gene sequence: CDR1 SGDLS, CDR2 YYNGEE. CDR3 sequence reads: CASSVGGRGTEAFF. In DNA form, the CDR3 reads TGTGCCAGCAGCGTAGGTGGCCGGGGCACTGAAGCTTTCTTT.

This clone was seen a handful of times. V usage is TRBV29-1 and J usage is TRBJ2-5; no definite D call. Germline CDR1 reads SQVTM; CDR2 reads ANQGSEA. The CDR3 sequence is 12 residues long. V lost 4 bases and J 3 bases, leaving 9 bases between the germline ends. In DNA, the CDR3 is TGCAGCGTTGCTTCCCGAGAAGAGACCCAGTACTTC. Encoded protein: CSVASREETQYF.

V gene TRBV9 combines with J gene TRBJ2-7; tentative D call: TRBD1 (6 bases). Germline CDR1 reads SGDLS; CDR2 reads YYNGEE. This CDR3 comprises 12 residues. V dropped 1 base and J dropped 6 bases, with 8 bases sitting between them. DNA for the CDR3: TGTGCCAGCAGCGTAACGACAGGCGAGCAGTACTTC. The encoded protein is CASSVTTGEQYF.

The V call is TRBV27, the J call TRBJ1-2; maybe TRBD1 (6 bases). The germline V gene has CDR1 MNHEY and CDR2 SMNVEV (reference sequence). V shed 8 bases and J shed 0 bases, with 13 bases lying between them. The CDR3 length is 14 residues. CDR3 in amino acids: CASWPGQANYGYTF. The CDR3 DNA is TGTGCCAGCTGGCCGGGACAAGCTAACTATGGCTACACCTTC.

The chain is built from TRBV29-1 and TRBJ1-1; D is possibly TRBD1 (5 bases). The V gene's germline CDR1 is SQVTM and CDR2 ANQGSEA. The CDR3 totals 10 residues. This chain's CDR3 is CTGGNTEAFF. In DNA, the CDR3 is TGCACCGGGGGGAACACTGAAGCTTTCTTT.

This clone was seen a few times. The rearrangement joins TRBV28 to TRBJ2-3; 9 bases fit TRBD1. The CDR3 is made up of 15 amino acids. V was pared by 3 bases and J by 3 bases, with 4 bases of the junction left unmatched. Germline lookup yields CDR1 MDHEN and CDR2 SYDVKM. Here the CDR3 DNA reads TGTGCCAGCAGTTTTGGGGACAGGGTAACAGATACGCAGTATTTT. Translated, it gives CASSFGDRVTDTQYF.